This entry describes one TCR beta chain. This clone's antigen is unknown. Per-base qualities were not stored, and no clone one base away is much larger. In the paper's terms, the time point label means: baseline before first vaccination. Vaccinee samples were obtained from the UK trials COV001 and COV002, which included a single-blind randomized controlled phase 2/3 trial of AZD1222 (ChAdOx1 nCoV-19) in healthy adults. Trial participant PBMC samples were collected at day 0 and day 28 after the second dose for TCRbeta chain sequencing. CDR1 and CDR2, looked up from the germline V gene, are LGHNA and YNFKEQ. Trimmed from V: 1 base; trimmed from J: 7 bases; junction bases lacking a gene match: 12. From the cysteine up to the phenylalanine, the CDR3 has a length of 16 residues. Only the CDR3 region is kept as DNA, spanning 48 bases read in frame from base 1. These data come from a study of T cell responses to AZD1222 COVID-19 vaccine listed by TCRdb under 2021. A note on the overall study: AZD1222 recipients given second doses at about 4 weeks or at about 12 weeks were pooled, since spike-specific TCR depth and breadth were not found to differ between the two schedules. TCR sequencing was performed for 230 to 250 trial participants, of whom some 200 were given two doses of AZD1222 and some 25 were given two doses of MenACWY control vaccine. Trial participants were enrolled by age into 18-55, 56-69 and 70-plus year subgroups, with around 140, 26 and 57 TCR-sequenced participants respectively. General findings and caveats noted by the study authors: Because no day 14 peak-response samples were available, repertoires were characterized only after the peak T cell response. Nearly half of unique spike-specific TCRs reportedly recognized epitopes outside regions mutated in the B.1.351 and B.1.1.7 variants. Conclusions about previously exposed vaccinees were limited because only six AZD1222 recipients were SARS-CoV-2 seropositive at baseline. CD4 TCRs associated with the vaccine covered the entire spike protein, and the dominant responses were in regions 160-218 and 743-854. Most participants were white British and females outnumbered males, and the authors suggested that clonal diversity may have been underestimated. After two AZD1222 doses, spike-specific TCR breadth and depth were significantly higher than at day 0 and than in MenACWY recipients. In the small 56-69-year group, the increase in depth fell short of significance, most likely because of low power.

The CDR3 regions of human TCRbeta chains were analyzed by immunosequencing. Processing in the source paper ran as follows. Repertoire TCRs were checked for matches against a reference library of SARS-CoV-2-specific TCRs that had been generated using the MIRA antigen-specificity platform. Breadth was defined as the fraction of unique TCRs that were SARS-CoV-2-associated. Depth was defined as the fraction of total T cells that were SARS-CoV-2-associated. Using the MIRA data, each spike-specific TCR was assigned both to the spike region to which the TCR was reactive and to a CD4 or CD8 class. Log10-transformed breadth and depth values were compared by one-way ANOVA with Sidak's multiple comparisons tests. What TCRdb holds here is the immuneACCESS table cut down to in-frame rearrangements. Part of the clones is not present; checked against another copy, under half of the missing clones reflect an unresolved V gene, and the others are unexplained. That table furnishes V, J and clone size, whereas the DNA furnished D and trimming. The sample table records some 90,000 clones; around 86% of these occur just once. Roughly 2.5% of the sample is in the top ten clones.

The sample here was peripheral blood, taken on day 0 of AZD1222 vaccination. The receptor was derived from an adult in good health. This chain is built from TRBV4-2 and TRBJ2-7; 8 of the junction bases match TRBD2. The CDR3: CASSQGGVGLAGEQYF. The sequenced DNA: TGTGCCAGCAGCCAAGGGGGCGTTGGGTTAGCGGGAGAGCAGTACTTC.